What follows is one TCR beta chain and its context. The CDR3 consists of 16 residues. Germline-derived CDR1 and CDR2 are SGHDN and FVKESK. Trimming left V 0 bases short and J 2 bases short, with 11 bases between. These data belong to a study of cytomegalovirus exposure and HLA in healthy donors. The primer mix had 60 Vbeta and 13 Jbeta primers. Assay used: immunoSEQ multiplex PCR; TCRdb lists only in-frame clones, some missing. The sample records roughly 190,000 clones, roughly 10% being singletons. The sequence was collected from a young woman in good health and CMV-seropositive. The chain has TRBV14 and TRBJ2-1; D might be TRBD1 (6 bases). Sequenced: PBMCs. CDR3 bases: TGTGCCAGCAGCCAAGAGGGGGCGTCTCCCTACAATGAGCAGTTCTTC. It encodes CASSQEGASPYNEQFF.